The present T cell receptor (beta chain) was sequenced within a study of shared clonotypes between healthy human individuals. The study, taken as a whole, reports: Generally, naive subsets (rather than memory subsets) showed larger estimated richness. For naive CD4 cells, approximately 5% of clonotypes were shared across a handful of donors.

V was clipped by 6 bases and J by 0 bases, with 8 bases between them. The CDR3 has 13 residues. The germline V gene encodes CDR1 SEHNR and CDR2 FQNEAQ (reference sequence). It was CD45RO-negative cells, positively selected for CCR7, that made up naive CD8 cells, with terminally differentiated effector memory CD45RA+ cells excluded. Original handling: From ImmunoSEQ came sequences covering only the junction and carrying no quality scores, so filtering differed. The repertoire was sequenced with immunoSEQ multiplex PCR; TCRdb's copy has only in-frame clones and lacks some. The V and J calls and the clone size are those of that table, but D and trimming were determined from the DNA. This table holds around 1.9 million clones, 85% to 95% found once. As regards this clone: Its target is not known.

The sequenced sample was naive CD8+ T cells from PBMCs. The receptor comes from a man younger than 30 in good health. Some clones in this sample may be carry-over from other donors' samples. The chain carries TRBV7-9 and TRBJ1-2; D uncertain. The CDR3, as DNA: TGTGCCAGCAGGCCCGATTCTAACTATGGCTACACCTTC. This gives the protein CASRPDSNYGYTF.